This TCR beta chain comes out of a study of post-analysis software for immune sequencing data (dated by TCRdb to about 2015). Background on the whole study: Disease courses on record covered relapsing-remitting, secondary progressive and progressive-relapsing multiple sclerosis, though some patients had no subtype annotation. A subset of samples was prepared in parallel using single-end sample barcoding, then pooled and co-amplified after Illumina adapter ligation. The patient repertoires were compared against roughly 12 previously published healthy control repertoires obtained from donors aged roughly 6 to 25 years.

Study-level results and caveats: Direct clustering with F measure revealed strong co-clustering of samples prepared in the same batch, which led to a batch-effect correction. Significantly lower normalized Chao1 diversity was found in multiple sclerosis patients than in controls, suggesting substantial peripheral T-cell clonal expansion. The control group was slightly older than the multiple sclerosis patient group. Four to six TRBV segments, including TRBV5-6, TRBV5-1 and TRBV20-1, were significantly more frequent in patients than controls.

Library preparation employed PCR. TCRdb names Illumina HiSeq 2500 as the instrument used. To reduce PCR and sequencing biases, unique molecular identifiers were incorporated into the TCR beta cDNA libraries. Roughly 0.5 million cDNA molecules were obtained per 1 to 10 million input T cells, so each molecule approximated one T cell. The patient libraries were prepared and sequenced with the same protocol used for the earlier healthy control dataset. Within a given batch, samples were prepared together, multiplexed and sequenced on the same HiSeq lane. Concerning the study's data processing: Raw barcoded reads were processed with MIGEC, discarding single-read molecular identifier groups before consensus assembly and CDR3 extraction. VDJtools was used for post-analysis of the clonotype tables, with diversity normalized by down-sampling every dataset to the smallest sample size. To correct batch-related cross-sample contamination, repertoire overlap clustering matched CDR3 amino acid sequences but not nucleotide sequences. Using fastp at Q25 and MiXCR, TCRdb reprocessed the public reads and kept productive beta chains. All rows with the same CDR3 protein become a single entry with the most common DNA and genes. V and J calls and clone size were set by TCRdb, not the authors. A total of roughly 700,000 distinct CDR3 sequences appear in this sample, less than 35% of them only once. The leading ten clones occupy 0.55% to 0.65% of the sample.

To demonstrate the VDJtools post-analysis software, the study profiled TCR beta repertoires from the peripheral blood of 10 to 15 young patients with multiple sclerosis. The multiple sclerosis patients were children and adolescents between roughly 6 and 17 years of age. As encoded in the germline V gene (reference sequence), CDR1 is DFQATT while CDR2 is SNEGSKA. The trim is 2 bases for V and 10 bases for J, with a gap of 18 bases between the germline ends. Inclusive of the bounding cysteine and phenylalanine, the CDR3 is 14 residues long. Only the CDR3 part of the read is kept: 42 bases, read in frame from the first base. A remark on this clonotype: The antigen this receptor binds is unknown. No base quality values were provided; no much bigger clone lies one nucleotide off.

The sample taken for sequencing was blood. The sequence was obtained from a girl aged 10-17 years with multiple sclerosis. The V and J segments used are TRBV20-1 and TRBJ2-1; there is no confident call for the D gene. Here the CDR3 is given as CSARMQVGGREQFF. The DNA sequence follows: TGCAGTGCTAGAATGCAGGTTGGCGGTCGAGAGCAGTTCTTC.